A selection of T cell receptor beta chains follows, all from one sample in a study of T cells expressing NK-cell markers. No DNA is given; TCRdb re-called the 5' RACE reads and lists each CDR3 protein once. The sample includes 500,000 to 700,000 distinct CDR3 sequences. The source material was blood T cells: a sorted CD56 or NKG2C T cell subset, CD4+ or CD8+ T cells, or bulk PBMC T cells (not recorded which). The receptors originated from a man younger than 35 in good health. CDR3s include the opening cysteine and the closing phenylalanine or tryptophan.

J	V	CDR3
TRBJ2-7	TRBV15	CATSRSGLAGGHEQYF
TRBJ2-3	TRBV28	CASSSPGQGAPDTQYF
TRBJ2-2	TRBV27	CASMGLAGGYTGELFF
TRBJ2-1	TRBV6-1	CASRERQLAGPYNEQFF
TRBJ2-1	TRBV15	CATEAGSLSNNNEQFF
TRBJ1-1	TRBV5-1	CASSSQLQGNTEAFF
TRBJ2-6	TRBV12-3/TRBV12-4	CASSLRGHRGGPGANVLTF
TRBJ1-2	TRBV5-1	CASIGDRYYGYTF
TRBJ2-3	TRBV25-1	CASQEGGTDTQYF
TRBJ2-7	TRBV6-5	CASSYSHRKGEQYF
TRBJ2-3	TRBV20-1	CRISGADTQYF
TRBJ2-3	TRBV11-1	CASSFGTGGYSTDTQYF
TRBJ1-1	TRBV3-1	CASSQDRIRGRTEAFF
TRBJ2-7	TRBV5-1	CASSLGSGSYEQYF
TRBJ2-3	TRBV4-3	CASSQGTGSTDTQYF
TRBJ1-5	TRBV7-2	CASSLWGGLGYQPQHF
TRBJ2-2	TRBV21-1	CASSKGGRSPKKAGELFF
TRBJ2-3	TRBV5-1	CASSFEGAFTDTQYF
TRBJ1-1	TRBV5-1	CASSAQVANTEAFF
TRBJ2-3	TRBV4-3	CASSQDTPGGPFTDTQYF
TRBJ2-5	TRBV5-1	CASTPTSLGGQETQYF
TRBJ2-1	TRBV18	CASSPTETWAEQFF
TRBJ2-1	TRBV4-2	CASSQDYDSLAYNEQFF
TRBJ1-2	TRBV10-3	CAISESDRVDGYTF
TRBJ2-1	TRBV13	CASRSSGREGRRDEQFF
TRBJ2-1	TRBV4-3	CASSLRTGLYNEQFF
TRBJ1-2	TRBV12-3/TRBV12-4	CASNPGVVGYTF
TRBJ2-1	TRBV27	CASSLDGPQQGPKFNEQFF
TRBJ1-1	TRBV12-3/TRBV12-4	CASSTPGGGMNTEAFF
TRBJ2-3	TRBV29-1	CSVFITSDTQYF
TRBJ2-1	TRBV7-9	CASSSTLAVEGYNEQFF
TRBJ2-7	TRBV7-2	CASSLGTGVREQYF
TRBJ2-6	TRBV10-2	CASSGPGQGFSGANVLTF
TRBJ2-1	TRBV7-8	CASSLVVAGSIHEQFF
TRBJ2-3	TRBV29-1	CSALGLAGARRTDTQYF
TRBJ2-5	TRBV12-3/TRBV12-4	CASSLRGHQEMGTQYF
TRBJ1-1	TRBV7-3	CASSSHARPGQLNTEAFF
TRBJ2-1	TRBV7-9	CASSPLGGSLNEQFF
TRBJ2-1	TRBV6-2/TRBV6-3	CASSYSRLAGGFNEQFF
TRBJ2-1	TRBV5-1	CASSGRVNEQFF
TRBJ2-1	TRBV9	CASSVEGRGTSYNEQFF
TRBJ1-6	TRBV12-3/TRBV12-4	CASSSGRSSYNSPLHF
TRBJ2-3	TRBV6-2/TRBV6-3	CASSYGTATDTQYF
TRBJ2-7	TRBV12-3/TRBV12-4	CASSLGPGQAAYEQYF
TRBJ2-1	TRBV7-9	CASSSQTSGTYNEQFF
TRBJ2-7	TRBV4-3	CASSQDGRQPFYEQYF
TRBJ2-1	TRBV7-9	CASSFREARYNEQFF
TRBJ2-6	TRBV5-5	CASSFGVSGANVLTF
TRBJ1-1	TRBV5-1	CASSFSDGKNTEAFF
TRBJ2-3	TRBV5-1	CASKQGAGTDTQYF
TRBJ1-2	TRBV12-3/TRBV12-4	CASSPSSEAGYTF
TRBJ2-3	TRBV10-3	CAIRGLPDTQYF
TRBJ2-1	TRBV29-1	CSVAGRAPSVQFF
TRBJ2-3	TRBV7-8	CASSTWTGIADTQYF
TRBJ2-7	TRBV7-2	CASSPRTDPFYEQYF
TRBJ2-1	TRBV4-1	CASSQIASGRAGMGNEQFF
TRBJ2-5	TRBV29-1	CSDRQGSQETQYF